The sequence of this TCR beta chain was determined in a study of cytomegalovirus exposure and HLA in healthy donors. Notes on the study in general: Earlier results showed most TCR beta V segments being productive about 90% or about 30% of the time.

Worth noting for this clone: Antigen specificity is unknown.

Trimming left V 6 bases short and J 7 bases short, with 14 bases between. CDR1 is SGHNT and CDR2 is YENEEA in the germline V gene. The CDR3 sequence is 13 residues long. PCR primers comprised 60 Vbeta and 13 Jbeta primers. Some clones are missing from TCRdb's copy, which holds only in-frame ones; the method was immunoSEQ multiplex PCR. The sample records about 170,000 clones, around 78% being singletons. The chain combines TRBV11-3 with TRBJ2-3; possible D gene TRBD2, 5 bases. This TCR was sampled from a female donor in good health and CMV-seronegative. Sequencing was carried out using PBMCs. For the CDR3, the DNA is TGTGCCAGCAGTTTAAGCGGAGCCCATACGCAGTATTTT. It specifies CASSLSGAHTQYF.